The sequence of this T cell receptor (beta chain) was determined in a study of blood T cell repertoires in COVID-19. On the study more broadly: The origin of the acute and convalescent COVID-19 samples was the United States, Italy and Spain.

The CDR3 extends over 12 amino acids. With 0 bases removed from V and 7 bases from J, the gap between germline ends came to 5 bases. Germline CDR1 reads SGHDT; CDR2 reads YYEEEE. As processed by the authors: Reference gene primers were amplified, and this amplification served to estimate nucleated cell counts. Measured with immunoSEQ multiplex PCR; TCRdb has only the in-frame clones, and not every one. That table supplies the V and J calls and clone size; D and trimming were determined from the DNA. The sample has 80,000 to 90,000 clones; roughly nine tenths are singletons. The TCR comes from a man in his sixties with acute or convalescent COVID-19. The chain employs TRBV5-6 and TRBJ1-5; D not resolved. Sequencing used peripheral blood. The CDR3 sequence is CASSLGVQPQHF. The DNA of the CDR3 is TGTGCCAGCAGCTTGGGAGTCCAGCCCCAGCATTTT.